A selection of T cell receptor beta chains follows, all from one sample in a study of blood T cell repertoires in COVID-19. Profiling relied on immunoSEQ multiplex PCR, and the TCRdb table lists in-frame clones only, not all of them. In the table there are 110,000 to 150,000 clones, 80% to 90% of which are singletons. Sequencing input: peripheral blood. These receptors were taken from a woman aged 60-75 years with active COVID-19. Each CDR3 is given with its conserved first and last residue. Each record gives: J gene, V gene, clone size, D gene, CDR3 DNA, CDR3 protein. A D gene is named only where the DNA matches it firmly. For some rows the clone size is stated as once, few or many, or as a class when expanded; others skip it.

TRBJ1-2 | TRBV18 | many | NA | TGTGCCAGCTCACCGTCGAACAGGCCAAACTATGGCTACACCTTC | CASSPSNRPNYGYTF
TRBJ2-1 | TRBV3-1/TRBV3-2 | NA | TRBD2 | TGTGCCAGCAGCTCAGGGGTAGCGGGGGGGAATGAGCAGTTCTTC | CASSSGVAGGNEQFF
TRBJ2-1 | TRBV29-1 | NA | TRBD2 | TGCAGCGTTGAGGGACTAGCGGGAGACGAGCAGTTCTTC | CSVEGLAGDEQFF
TRBJ2-1 | TRBV30 | NA | NA | TGTGCCTGGAGTGTTTACGGGAGCGGTGAGCAGTTCTTC | CAWSVYGSGEQFF
TRBJ2-1 | TRBV5-1 | NA | TRBD2 | TGCGCCAGCAGCTTGGCCGGGACTAGCTCCAATGAGCAGTTCTTC | CASSLAGTSSNEQFF
TRBJ2-2 | TRBV19 | NA | TRBD2 | TGTGCCAGTAGGACTAGCGGGACATACACCGGGGAGCTGTTTTTT | CASRTSGTYTGELFF
TRBJ2-5 | TRBV30 | NA | TRBD2 | TGTGCCTGGAGTGATGGACTAGAGGAGACCCAGTACTTC | CAWSDGLEETQYF
TRBJ1-2 | TRBV7-3 | NA | TRBD1 | TGTGCCAGCAGCTTAACCCCCCAGACGACAGGGGGATGCAGAAACTATGGCTACACCTTC | CASSLTPQTTGGCRNYGYTF
TRBJ2-1 | TRBV27 | NA | NA | TGTGCCAGCAGTCCATTCGTAGGGGATTACAATGAGCAGTTCTTC | CASSPFVGDYNEQFF
TRBJ2-1 | TRBV5-4 | once | TRBD2 | TGTGCCAGCAGCTTGGGTGGTAGCGGGAGTCACAATGAGCAGTTCTTC | CASSLGGSGSHNEQFF
TRBJ2-3 | TRBV5-4 | once | TRBD1 | TGTGCCAGTCCACCTCAGGGGGTATCCCTCACAGATACGCAGTATTTT | CASPPQGVSLTDTQYF
TRBJ2-1 | TRBV5-1 | NA | TRBD2 | TGCGCCAGCAGCTCCGGGACTAGCGGGAGCGGTGAGCAGTTCTTC | CASSSGTSGSGEQFF
TRBJ1-2 | TRBV25-1 | few | TRBD1 | TGTGCCAGCAGTTACAGGGGTGGCTACACCTTC | CASSYRGGYTF
TRBJ1-5 | TRBV27 | NA | TRBD1 | TGTGCCAGCAGTCCCGGGACAGGGGATAGCAATCAGCCCCAGCATTTT | CASSPGTGDSNQPQHF
TRBJ2-7 | TRBV11-2 | NA | TRBD2 | TGTGCCAGCAGCTCCTTCACTAGCGCGCAAGAGCAGTACTTC | CASSSFTSAQEQYF
TRBJ1-3 | TRBV7-2 | NA | TRBD1 | TGTGCCAGCAGCTTAGACAGGGGGGCAGGAAACACCATATATTTT | CASSLDRGAGNTIYF
TRBJ1-1 | TRBV18 | NA | NA | TGTGCCAGCTCACGGGGGACACAGAACACTGAAGCTTTCTTT | CASSRGTQNTEAFF
TRBJ1-4 | TRBV5-6 | NA | TRBD1 | TGTGCCAGCAGCTGGACAGGGGGATCATCAACTAATGAAAAACTGTTTTTT | CASSWTGGSSTNEKLFF
TRBJ2-1 | TRBV19 | NA | NA | TGTGCCAGTAGTTTTTGGGGGCCGGTTTACAATGAGCAGTTCTTC | CASSFWGPVYNEQFF
TRBJ2-7 | TRBV3-1/TRBV3-2 | NA | TRBD1 | TGTGCCAGCAGCACCGGGACAGGGATCCACGAGCAGTACTTC | CASSTGTGIHEQYF
TRBJ2-1 | TRBV7-9 | NA | NA | TGTGCCAGCCACACGGCGGAATACAATGAGCAGTTCTTC | CASHTAEYNEQFF
TRBJ2-7 | TRBV19 | NA | TRBD2 | TGTGCCAGTAGTCCGGTGACTAGCCACTCCTACGAGCAGTACTTC | CASSPVTSHSYEQYF
TRBJ2-5 | TRBV7-8 | NA | NA | TGTGCCAGCAGCTTAGGTTCCGTTGGACTTCAAGAGACCCAGTACTTC | CASSLGSVGLQETQYF
TRBJ2-7 | TRBV4-2 | few | NA | TGTGCCAGCAGCCAAGCCCCAAGAGACGAGCAGTACTTC | CASSQAPRDEQYF
TRBJ2-1 | TRBV28 | NA | NA | TGTGCCAGCAGTTCTACCCCGCCCCCGAGACTGCAGTTCTTC | CASSSTPPPRLQFF
TRBJ2-7 | TRBV28 | NA | TRBD2 | TGTGCCAGCAGTCCCCGCAGGGGACTAGCGGGACCCTACGAGCAGTACTTC | CASSPRRGLAGPYEQYF
TRBJ2-5 | TRBV14 | NA | NA | TGTGCCAGCAGCCAAGGGACAGAAACCCTATGGACCCAGTACTTC | CASSQGTETLWTQYF
TRBJ2-5 | TRBV7-2 | NA | TRBD2 | TGTGCCAGCACAGTGGGGGAGGGAGAGACCCAGTACTTC | CASTVGEGETQYF
TRBJ2-1 | TRBV5-1 | NA | TRBD1 | TGCGCCAGCAGCTGGGGCGACAGGGACACCTACAATGAGCAGTTCTTC | CASSWGDRDTYNEQFF
TRBJ2-7 | TRBV6-6 | NA | TRBD1 | TGTGCCAGCAGCACAGGGGGCTCCTACGAGCAGTACTTC | CASSTGGSYEQYF
TRBJ1-1 | TRBV5-4 | NA | NA | TGTGCCAGCAGCTTGATGGAGGCCCTGGGGACTGAAGCTTTCTTT | CASSLMEALGTEAFF
TRBJ2-7 | TRBV15 | once | NA | TGTGCCACCAGCAAAGCACCCTCCTACGAGCAGTACTTC | CATSKAPSYEQYF
TRBJ2-7 | TRBV7-2 | NA | NA | TGTGCCAGCAGCTTCAACCTATACGAGCAGTACTTC | CASSFNLYEQYF
TRBJ2-1 | TRBV7-6 | once | NA | TGTGCCAGCAGCTTAGAGGTAACAGCGGTAAACAATGAGCAGTTCTTC | CASSLEVTAVNNEQFF
TRBJ1-2 | TRBV28 | few | TRBD1 | TGTGCCAGCAGTTTAGGTTTCGGGACAGGCAATGGCTACACCTTC | CASSLGFGTGNGYTF
TRBJ1-2 | TRBV18 | NA | NA | TGTGCCAGCTCACCAGACACAGGGATTGGCTACACCTTC | CASSPDTGIGYTF
TRBJ1-5 | TRBV25-1 | few | TRBD1 | TGTGCCAGCAGGCAGACAGGGTACAATCAGCCCCAGCATTTT | CASRQTGYNQPQHF
TRBJ2-2 | TRBV5-8 | NA | NA | TGTGCCAGCAGCACTGACACCGACACCGGGGAGCTGTTTTTT | CASSTDTDTGELFF
TRBJ2-2 | TRBV7-9 | NA | TRBD2 | TGTGCCAGCAGCCTCACGATTTCGGGACTAGCGGAGAACACCGGGGAGCTGTTTTTT | CASSLTISGLAENTGELFF
TRBJ2-3 | TRBV19 | NA | NA | TGTGCCACCTCTGGAAAGGGAGTTAGCACAGATACGCAGTATTTT | CATSGKGVSTDTQYF
TRBJ2-5 | TRBV18 | NA | NA | TGTGCCAGCTCACCACCGGGAGCGGGCCAAGAGACCCAGTACTTC | CASSPPGAGQETQYF
TRBJ2-2 | TRBV9 | NA | TRBD2 | TGTGCCAGCAGAAAAGCGGGAGAGACCGGGGAGCTGTTTTTT | CASRKAGETGELFF
TRBJ1-5 | TRBV4-2 | NA | TRBD1 | TGTGCCAGCAGCCAGGAGGGACAGGCTGGGGAGCAGCCCCAGCATTTT | CASSQEGQAGEQPQHF
TRBJ2-1 | TRBV5-1 | NA | TRBD2 | TGCGCCAGCACCCTGGGACTAGCGGACTACAATGAGCAGTTCTTC | CASTLGLADYNEQFF
TRBJ1-1 | TRBV5-4 | NA | NA | TGTGCCAGCAGGCGAGGTGGGAACACTGAAGCTTTCTTT | CASRRGGNTEAFF
TRBJ2-1 | TRBV15 | NA | NA | TGTGCCACCAGCAGAGAGAATGTTCTCGGCAATGAGCAGTTCTTC | CATSRENVLGNEQFF
TRBJ2-1 | TRBV5-5 | NA | TRBD2 | TGTGCCAGCAGCTTGACTAGCGGGAGGTCCAGTGAGCAGTTCTTC | CASSLTSGRSSEQFF
TRBJ2-4 | TRBV14 | NA | NA | TGTGCCAGCAGCCAAGACGTCAGGGTGGGCATTCAGTACTTC | CASSQDVRVGIQYF
TRBJ1-1 | TRBV7-9 | NA | NA | TGTGCCAGCAGCGCCCCGATGGGGGACACAGGGAACACTGAAGCTTTCTTT | CASSAPMGDTGNTEAFF
TRBJ2-5 | TRBV5-1 | NA | TRBD2 | TGCGCCAGCAGTTTCAGCGGGAGGGAGACCCAGTACTTC | CASSFSGRETQYF